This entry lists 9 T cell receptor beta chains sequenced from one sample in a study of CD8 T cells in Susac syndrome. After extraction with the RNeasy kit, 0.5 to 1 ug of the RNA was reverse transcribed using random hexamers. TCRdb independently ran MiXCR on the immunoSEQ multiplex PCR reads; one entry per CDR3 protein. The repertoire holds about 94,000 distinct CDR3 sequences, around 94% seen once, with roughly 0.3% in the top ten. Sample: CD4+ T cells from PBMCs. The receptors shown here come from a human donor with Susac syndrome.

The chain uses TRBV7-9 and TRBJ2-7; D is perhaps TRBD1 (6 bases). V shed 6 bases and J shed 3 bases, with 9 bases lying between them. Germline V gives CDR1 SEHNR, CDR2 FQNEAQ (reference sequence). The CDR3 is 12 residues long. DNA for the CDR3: TGTGCCAGCAGAATAGGGGGCTACGAGCAGTACTTC. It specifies CASRIGGYEQYF. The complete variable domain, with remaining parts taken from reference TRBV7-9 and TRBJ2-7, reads DTGVSQNPRHKITKRGQNVTFRCDPISEHNRLYWYRQTLGQGPEFLTYFQNEAQLEKSRLLSDRFSAERPKGSFSTLEIQRTEQGDSAMYLCASRIGGYEQYFGPGTRLTVT.

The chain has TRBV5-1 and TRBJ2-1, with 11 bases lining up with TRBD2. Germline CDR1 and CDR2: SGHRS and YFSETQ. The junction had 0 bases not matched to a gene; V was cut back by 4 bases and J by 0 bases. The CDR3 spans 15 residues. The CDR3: CASSGLAGSYNEQFF. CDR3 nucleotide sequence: TGCGCCAGCAGCGGACTAGCGGGCTCCTACAATGAGCAGTTCTTC.

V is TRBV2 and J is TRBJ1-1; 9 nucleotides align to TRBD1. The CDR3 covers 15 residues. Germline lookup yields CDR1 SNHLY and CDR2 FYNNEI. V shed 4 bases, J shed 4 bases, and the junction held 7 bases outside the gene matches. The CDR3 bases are TGTGCCAGCAGTGGAACAGGGGGCTCGTCCACTGAAGCTTTCTTT. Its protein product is CASSGTGGSSTEAFF.

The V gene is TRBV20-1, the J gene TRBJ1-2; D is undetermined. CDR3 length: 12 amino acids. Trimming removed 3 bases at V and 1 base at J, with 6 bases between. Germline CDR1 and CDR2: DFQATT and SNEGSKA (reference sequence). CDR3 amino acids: CSASSLNYGYTF. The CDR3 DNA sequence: TGCAGTGCTAGTTCTCTTAACTATGGCTACACCTTC.

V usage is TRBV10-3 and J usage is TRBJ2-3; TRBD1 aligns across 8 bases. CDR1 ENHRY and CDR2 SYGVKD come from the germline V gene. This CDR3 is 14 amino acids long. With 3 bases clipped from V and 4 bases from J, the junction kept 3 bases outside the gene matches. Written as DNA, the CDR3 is TGTGCCATCAGTGACAGGGGGCAGTCAGATACGCAGTATTTT. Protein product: CAISDRGQSDTQYF.

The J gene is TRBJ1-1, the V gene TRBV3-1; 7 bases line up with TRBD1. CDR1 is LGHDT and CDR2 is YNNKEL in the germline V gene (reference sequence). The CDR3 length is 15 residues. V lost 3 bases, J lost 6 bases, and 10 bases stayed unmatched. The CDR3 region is CASSQPATGSPEAFF. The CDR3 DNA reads TGTGCCAGCAGCCAGCCCGCGACAGGGTCCCCTGAAGCTTTCTTT. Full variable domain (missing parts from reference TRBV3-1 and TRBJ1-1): DTAVSQTPKYLVTQMGNDKSIKCEQNLGHDTMYWYKQDSKKFLKIMFSYNNKELIINETVPNRFSPKSPDKAHLNLHINSLELGDSAVYFCASSQPATGSPEAFFGQGTRLTVV.

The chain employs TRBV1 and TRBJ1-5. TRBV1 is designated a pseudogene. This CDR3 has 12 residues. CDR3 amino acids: CTSSQVVWPQHF. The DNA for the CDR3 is TGCACCAGCAGCCAAGTTGTTTGGCCCCAGCATTTT.

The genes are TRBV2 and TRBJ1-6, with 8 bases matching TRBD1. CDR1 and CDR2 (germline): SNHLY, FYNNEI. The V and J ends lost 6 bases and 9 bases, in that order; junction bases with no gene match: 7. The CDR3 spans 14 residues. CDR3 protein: CASSVDRGGSPLHF. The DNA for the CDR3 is TGTGCCAGCAGCGTAGACAGGGGCGGTTCACCCCTCCACTTT.

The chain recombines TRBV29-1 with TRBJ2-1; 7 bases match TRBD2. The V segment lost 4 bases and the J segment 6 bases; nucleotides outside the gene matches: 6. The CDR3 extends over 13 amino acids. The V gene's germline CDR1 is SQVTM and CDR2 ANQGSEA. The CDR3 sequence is CSVARRGSNEQFF. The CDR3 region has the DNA TGCAGCGTTGCGAGGCGGGGGAGCAATGAGCAGTTCTTC.